Listed below are T cell receptor beta chains from one sample, sequenced in a study of cytomegalovirus exposure and HLA in healthy donors. Profiling relied on immunoSEQ multiplex PCR, and the TCRdb table lists in-frame clones only, not all of them. Of about 120,000 clones in the sample, less than 85% are singletons; the top ten hold over 2.5%. Sequenced material: PBMCs. The receptors were gathered from a male donor in good health and CMV-seronegative. The CDR3 runs from the conserved cysteine through the conserved F or W. The D gene is left open where the match is weak. Only part of the rows carry a size: once, few, many, or a class if the clone is expanded.

j_gene: TRBJ2-7
v_gene: TRBV4-3
d_gene: TRBD1
len: 16
abundance: NA
CDR3nt: TGCGCCAGCAGCCAAGATTCGGGGACAGGATCTACCGAGCAGTACTTC
CDR3aa: CASSQDSGTGSTEQYF

j_gene: TRBJ2-1
v_gene: TRBV6-5
d_gene: NA
len: 15
abundance: NA
CDR3nt: TGTGCCAGCAGTTACCGCGGGCTTTCCTACAATGAGCAGTTCTTC
CDR3aa: CASSYRGLSYNEQFF

j_gene: TRBJ1-5
v_gene: TRBV19
d_gene: NA
len: 16
abundance: NA
CDR3nt: TGTGCCAGTAGTCTATTGCAGGGAGGGCAGAATCAGCCCCAGCATTTT
CDR3aa: CASSLLQGGQNQPQHF

j_gene: TRBJ2-3
v_gene: TRBV5-1
d_gene: NA
len: 13
abundance: NA
CDR3nt: TGCGCCAGCAGCTTGGCAGGGAGGGATACGCAGTATTTT
CDR3aa: CASSLAGRDTQYF

j_gene: TRBJ1-4
v_gene: TRBV7-9
d_gene: NA
len: 18
abundance: once
CDR3nt: TGTGCCAGCAGCTTAGGAACAGGCATACCCGCAACTAATGAAAAACTGTTTTTT
CDR3aa: CASSLGTGIPATNEKLFF

j_gene: TRBJ2-7
v_gene: TRBV5-1
d_gene: NA
len: 16
abundance: NA
CDR3nt: TGCGCCAGCAGCTTAAGACCCGGCACAGGGACCTACGAGCAGTACTTC
CDR3aa: CASSLRPGTGTYEQYF

j_gene: TRBJ1-1
v_gene: TRBV29-1
d_gene: NA
len: 14
abundance: NA
CDR3nt: TGCAGCGTAGACCCACAGGGCGGGAACACTGAAGCTTTCTTT
CDR3aa: CSVDPQGGNTEAFF

j_gene: TRBJ2-5
v_gene: TRBV7-8
d_gene: NA
len: 15
abundance: NA
CDR3nt: TGTGCCAGCAGCTTAGGTCGACTTTGGCAAGAGACCCAGTACTTC
CDR3aa: CASSLGRLWQETQYF

j_gene: TRBJ2-3
v_gene: TRBV7-2
d_gene: TRBD2
len: 17
abundance: NA
CDR3nt: TGTGCCAGCAGCTTAGTAGCTAGCGGGAGGGGAGCAGATACGCAGTATTTT
CDR3aa: CASSLVASGRGADTQYF

j_gene: TRBJ2-1
v_gene: TRBV5-4
d_gene: TRBD2
len: 16
abundance: NA
CDR3nt: TGTGCCAGCAGCCCGGATCTGCGGGGGGGCGTCGATGAGCAGTTCTTC
CDR3aa: CASSPDLRGGVDEQFF

j_gene: TRBJ2-5
v_gene: TRBV5-1
d_gene: NA
len: 12
abundance: NA
CDR3nt: TGCGCCAGCAGCTTGGTAATGGAGACCCAGTACTTC
CDR3aa: CASSLVMETQYF

j_gene: TRBJ1-1
v_gene: TRBV27
d_gene: NA
len: 17
abundance: once
CDR3nt: TGTGCCAGCAGTTTTAGGGGTGTCGGGGGGCCGGGAACTGAAGCTTTCTTT
CDR3aa: CASSFRGVGGPGTEAFF

j_gene: TRBJ2-5
v_gene: TRBV25-1
d_gene: NA
len: 13
abundance: few
CDR3nt: TGTGCCAGCGGGGGGGCCGGGGGTGAGACCCAGTACTTC
CDR3aa: CASGGAGGETQYF

j_gene: TRBJ2-7
v_gene: TRBV5-1
d_gene: NA
len: 15
abundance: once
CDR3nt: TGCGCCAGCAGCTTGAATTGGGGTACAGGAAACGAGCAGTACTTC
CDR3aa: CASSLNWGTGNEQYF

j_gene: TRBJ2-7
v_gene: TRBV28
d_gene: NA
len: 11
abundance: once
CDR3nt: TGTGCCAGCAGTCACTCCTACGAGCAGTACTTC
CDR3aa: CASSHSYEQYF

j_gene: TRBJ2-1
v_gene: TRBV7-9
d_gene: NA
len: 16
abundance: NA
CDR3nt: TGTTCCAGCAGCCACCGGACTGGTGCATCCTACAATGAGCAGTTCTTC
CDR3aa: CSSSHRTGASYNEQFF

j_gene: TRBJ2-5
v_gene: TRBV7-3
d_gene: TRBD2
len: 16
abundance: NA
CDR3nt: TGTGCCAGCAGCTTCCCAACTAGCGGGGGAAGGGAGACCCAGTACTTC
CDR3aa: CASSFPTSGGRETQYF

j_gene: TRBJ2-2
v_gene: TRBV6-1
d_gene: TRBD2
len: 15
abundance: few
CDR3nt: TGTGCCAGCAGTGAACTAGCGGGAGGCACCGGGGAGCTGTTTTTT
CDR3aa: CASSELAGGTGELFF

j_gene: TRBJ2-2
v_gene: TRBV5-6
d_gene: TRBD1
len: 17
abundance: NA
CDR3nt: TGTGCCAGCAGCTTGGGGATAATGGACAGGGGGAGCGGGGAGCTGTTTTTT
CDR3aa: CASSLGIMDRGSGELFF

j_gene: TRBJ1-5
v_gene: TRBV12-5
d_gene: NA
len: 16
abundance: NA
CDR3nt: TGTGCTAGTGGTTTGGTTGAGAACCCAAGCAATCAGCCCCAGCATTTT
CDR3aa: CASGLVENPSNQPQHF

j_gene: TRBJ2-6
v_gene: TRBV6-4
d_gene: NA
len: 16
abundance: NA
CDR3nt: TGTGCCAGCAGTGACTCTGAACTATCTGGGGCCAACGTCCTGACTTTC
CDR3aa: CASSDSELSGANVLTF

j_gene: TRBJ1-1
v_gene: TRBV2
d_gene: TRBD1
len: 15
abundance: once
CDR3nt: TGTGCCAGCAGACAGTACAGGGGGATGAACACTGAAGCTTTCTTT
CDR3aa: CASRQYRGMNTEAFF

j_gene: TRBJ2-7
v_gene: TRBV4-3
d_gene: TRBD1
len: 16
abundance: NA
CDR3nt: TGCGCCAGCAGCCAAGATTACGGGGACAGGCCCTACGAGCAGTACTTC
CDR3aa: CASSQDYGDRPYEQYF

j_gene: TRBJ1-4
v_gene: TRBV6-6
d_gene: NA
len: 14
abundance: NA
CDR3nt: TGTGCCAGCAGACTAGCACCCGAAAGTGAAAAACTGTTTTTT
CDR3aa: CASRLAPESEKLFF

j_gene: TRBJ2-5
v_gene: TRBV19
d_gene: NA
len: 16
abundance: NA
CDR3nt: TGTGCCAGTTCCTCATGGGGACTTACGGAACAAGAGACCCAGTACTTC
CDR3aa: CASSSWGLTEQETQYF

j_gene: TRBJ2-1
v_gene: TRBV7-9
d_gene: TRBD1
len: 15
abundance: NA
CDR3nt: TGTTCCAGCAGCCCGGGACAGGGGGTTTATGCTTCCCAGTTCTTC
CDR3aa: CSSSPGQGVYASQFF

j_gene: TRBJ1-2
v_gene: TRBV19
d_gene: TRBD1
len: 14
abundance: NA
CDR3nt: TGTGCCAGTAGTAGCCCCGGGACAGGGGGTGGCTACACCTTC
CDR3aa: CASSSPGTGGGYTF

j_gene: TRBJ2-5
v_gene: TRBV5-1
d_gene: NA
len: 13
abundance: NA
CDR3nt: TGCGCCAGCAGCTTTGCAGGGGTAGAGACCCAGTACTTC
CDR3aa: CASSFAGVETQYF

j_gene: TRBJ2-7
v_gene: TRBV5-6
d_gene: TRBD2
len: 12
abundance: NA
CDR3nt: TGTGCCAGCAGCCGGGGGGCCTACGAGCAGTACTTC
CDR3aa: CASSRGAYEQYF

j_gene: TRBJ1-4
v_gene: TRBV29-1
d_gene: NA
len: 12
abundance: NA
CDR3nt: TGCAGCGTTGAAGAGACAGGTGTGAAGCGGTTTTTT
CDR3aa: CSVEETGVKRFF

j_gene: TRBJ1-4
v_gene: TRBV19
d_gene: NA
len: 14
abundance: NA
CDR3nt: TGTGCCAGTAGTACCGGCAGCCAGGGGGAAAAACTGTTTTTT
CDR3aa: CASSTGSQGEKLFF

j_gene: TRBJ1-2
v_gene: TRBV4-2
d_gene: TRBD1
len: 17
abundance: NA
CDR3nt: TGTGCCAGCAGCCAAGGCGGACAGGCCCGAGCTAACTATGGCTACACCTTC
CDR3aa: CASSQGGQARANYGYTF

j_gene: TRBJ2-5
v_gene: TRBV19
d_gene: TRBD1
len: 16
abundance: NA
CDR3nt: TGTGCCAGTAGTACCCAGGCCGGGACAGCTCAAGAGACCCAGTACTTC
CDR3aa: CASSTQAGTAQETQYF

j_gene: TRBJ1-4
v_gene: TRBV6-4
d_gene: NA
len: 15
abundance: NA
CDR3nt: TGTGCCAGCAGCATTACCGGGGGAACTAATGAAAAACTGTTTTTT
CDR3aa: CASSITGGTNEKLFF

j_gene: TRBJ2-7
v_gene: TRBV7-2
d_gene: NA
len: 14
abundance: NA
CDR3nt: TGTGCCAGCAGCTCTAATCCACGATACGGCGAGCAGTACTTC
CDR3aa: CASSSNPRYGEQYF

j_gene: TRBJ2-3
v_gene: TRBV5-1
d_gene: TRBD1
len: 15
abundance: NA
CDR3nt: TGCGCCAGCAGCTCCTGGGACAGGAGCACAGATACGCAGTATTTT
CDR3aa: CASSSWDRSTDTQYF

j_gene: TRBJ1-6
v_gene: TRBV11-2
d_gene: NA
len: 14
abundance: NA
CDR3nt: TGTGCCAGCAGCTTGGCACAGGTTGGTTCACCCCTCCACTTT
CDR3aa: CASSLAQVGSPLHF

j_gene: TRBJ2-1
v_gene: TRBV7-9
d_gene: TRBD1
len: 16
abundance: NA
CDR3nt: TGTGCCAGCAGCGCAAAAGGCCTGGGACAGAGCAATGAGCAGTTCTTC
CDR3aa: CASSAKGLGQSNEQFF

j_gene: TRBJ2-3
v_gene: TRBV5-6
d_gene: NA
len: 15
abundance: few
CDR3nt: TGTGCCAGCAGCTTCGGACTGACGAACCCAGATACGCAGTATTTT
CDR3aa: CASSFGLTNPDTQYF

j_gene: TRBJ1-1
v_gene: TRBV11-2
d_gene: NA
len: 17
abundance: NA
CDR3nt: TGTGCCAGCAGCTTACGACCTCAGGCTACGCCTAACACTGAAGCTTTCTTT
CDR3aa: CASSLRPQATPNTEAFF

j_gene: TRBJ2-7
v_gene: TRBV7-2
d_gene: TRBD2
len: 14
abundance: NA
CDR3nt: TGTGCCAGCAGCCAAGCGGGAGGTCCTTACGAGCAGTACTTC
CDR3aa: CASSQAGGPYEQYF

j_gene: TRBJ1-5
v_gene: TRBV6-1
d_gene: NA
len: 15
abundance: NA
CDR3nt: TGTGCCAGCAGTCGGGCCTCGGGGGGCAATCAGCCCCAGCATTTT
CDR3aa: CASSRASGGNQPQHF

j_gene: TRBJ2-7
v_gene: TRBV10-2
d_gene: NA
len: 14
abundance: once
CDR3nt: TGCGCCAGCAGTGAGGGGGGCCGATCCTACGAGCAGTACTTC
CDR3aa: CASSEGGRSYEQYF

j_gene: TRBJ2-5
v_gene: TRBV19
d_gene: TRBD2
len: 16
abundance: NA
CDR3nt: TGTGCCAGTAGTATTGGGGGACTAGCGGGGGTCGAGACCCAGTACTTC
CDR3aa: CASSIGGLAGVETQYF

j_gene: TRBJ1-2
v_gene: TRBV30
d_gene: NA
len: 17
abundance: NA
CDR3nt: TGTGCCTGGAGTGCCTTCCGGACAGACCGAGCCTCCTATGGCTACACCTTC
CDR3aa: CAWSAFRTDRASYGYTF

j_gene: TRBJ1-3
v_gene: TRBV7-9
d_gene: NA
len: 15
abundance: NA
CDR3nt: TGTGCCAGCATCCTTCTACAGGCTTCTGGAAACACCATATATTTT
CDR3aa: CASILLQASGNTIYF

j_gene: TRBJ2-1
v_gene: TRBV5-4
d_gene: NA
len: 13
abundance: NA
CDR3nt: TGTGCCAGCAGCTTGGACGGGTACAATGAGCAGTTCTTC
CDR3aa: CASSLDGYNEQFF

j_gene: TRBJ1-1
v_gene: TRBV6-1
d_gene: TRBD1
len: 16
abundance: NA
CDR3nt: TGTGCCAGCAGTGTCCCGGGACAGGGTCCGAACACTGAAGCTTTCTTT
CDR3aa: CASSVPGQGPNTEAFF

j_gene: TRBJ1-3
v_gene: TRBV4-3
d_gene: NA
len: 15
abundance: NA
CDR3nt: TGCGCCAGCAGTTTTGGCCGCAGCTCTGGAAACACCATATATTTT
CDR3aa: CASSFGRSSGNTIYF

j_gene: TRBJ1-3
v_gene: TRBV9
d_gene: NA
len: 13
abundance: NA
CDR3nt: TGTGCCAGCAGCGTTCGACAGGGAAACACCATATATTTT
CDR3aa: CASSVRQGNTIYF

j_gene: TRBJ2-1
v_gene: TRBV6-4
d_gene: NA
len: 14
abundance: NA
CDR3nt: TGTGCCAGTCAAAAGACGACGGAGGGGAATGAGCAGTTCTTC
CDR3aa: CASQKTTEGNEQFF